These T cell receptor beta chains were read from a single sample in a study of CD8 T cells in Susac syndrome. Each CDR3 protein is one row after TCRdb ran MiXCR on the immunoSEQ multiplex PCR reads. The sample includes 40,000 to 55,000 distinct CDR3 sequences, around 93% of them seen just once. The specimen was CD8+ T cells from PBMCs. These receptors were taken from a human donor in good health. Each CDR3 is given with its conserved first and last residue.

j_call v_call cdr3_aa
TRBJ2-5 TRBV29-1 CSGRDRGLGETQYF
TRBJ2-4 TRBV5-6 CASSLAGQGFGNIQYF
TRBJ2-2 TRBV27 CASSLQASGFANTGELFF
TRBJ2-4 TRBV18 CASSPYRTSGRTRGKNIQYF
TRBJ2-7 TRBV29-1 CSAAGGTTSYEQYF
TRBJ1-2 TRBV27 CASSLFPFDRRKGYTF
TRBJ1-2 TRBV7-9 CASRGGGGYTF
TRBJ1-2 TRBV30 CAWSLGRGRSGSYTF
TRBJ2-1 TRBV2 CARGGEDLYNEQFF
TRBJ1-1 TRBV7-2 CASSLTQRDTEAFF
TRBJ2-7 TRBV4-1 CASSQNDFYEQYF
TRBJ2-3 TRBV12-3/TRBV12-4 CASSPLDSTRTQYF
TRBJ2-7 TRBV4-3 CASSQETDSYEQYF
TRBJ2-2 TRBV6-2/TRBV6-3 CASSYSKLAGDWELFF
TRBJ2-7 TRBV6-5 CASSQQGGEQYF
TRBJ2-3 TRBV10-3 CAISPHEGTDTQYF
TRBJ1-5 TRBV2 CASSDFSIMGAGQPQHF
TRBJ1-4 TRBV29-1 CSAGSVEKLFF
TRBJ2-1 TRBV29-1 CSVVLAGYNEQFF
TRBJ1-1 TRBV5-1 CASSRTGDNTEAFF
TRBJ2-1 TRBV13 CASSLAPEYNEQFF
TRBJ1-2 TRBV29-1 CSGAGGQDYGYTF
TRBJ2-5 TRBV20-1 CSASLDRGLVETQYF